This TCR beta chain was profiled in a study of T cell clones after liver transplantation (dated by TCRdb to the late 2010s). Regarding the complete study: Samples were obtained from ITN030ST, a randomized trial in which withdrawal of immunosuppression was attempted within 2 years of liver transplantation. As an antigen-independent comparator for donor-reactive sequences, third party-reactive TCRbeta sequences were also identified from pre-transplant MLRs. Subjects received no induction therapy and standard immunosuppression until randomization at 12-24 months post-transplant. Donor-reactive T cell clones were identified using TCRbeta sequencing after a pre-transplant mixed lymphocyte reaction and were then followed in post-transplant blood. Blood samples were collected pre-transplant, pre-randomization before withdrawal, and post-randomization after either complete withdrawal or failed withdrawal. Of the eight recipients, a few were HCV-positive, while the remaining recipients had been transplanted for non-autoimmune, non-viral indications. Tolerance was defined as complete withdrawal of immunosuppression for at least one year without a rise in liver enzymes beyond twice the upper limit of normal. The study cohort included 8 liver transplant recipients, of whom 3 were classified as tolerant and 5 as non-tolerant.

Results the study describes overall, beyond this receptor: Without allograft tissue specimens, donor-reactive T cells may have migrated into the graft rather than being deleted. Because of small, heterogeneous patient numbers and non-standardized post-transplant time points, the conclusions were only preliminary. In two subjects, low numbers of available donor cells limited the measurable donor-reactive repertoire. Donor-reactive sequences decreased more than third party-reactive sequences, which suggests partial antigen-specific deletion that was not related to withdrawal success. A significant post-transplant decrease in circulating donor-reactive CD4 TCRbeta sequences was observed in 5 of 8 subjects, irrespective of tolerance or HCV status. When repertoire turnover was accounted for, significantly reduced detection of donor-reactive sequences was found in 7 of 8 subjects for CD4 and in 8 of 8 subjects for CD8.

About this clone itself: The antigen it recognizes is unknown. No base-level quality is on record; no much larger clone is a single base apart.

What the time point label conveys for this sample: pre-transplant. Unstimulated PBMCs, after thawing, were stained for CD3, CD4 and CD8 and then FACS-sorted into CD3+CD4+ and CD3+CD8+ populations. All 8 studied subjects were randomized to withdrawal of immunosuppression. The Qiagen DNeasy Blood and Tissue Kit was used for isolation of genomic DNA. From a lookup of the germline V gene (reference sequence), CDR1 and CDR2 are GTSNPN and SVGIG. The CDR3 runs 13 amino acids, cysteine and phenylalanine included. Here the CDR3 DNA is all that survives: 39 bases in frame from base 1. Trimming removed 8 bases from V and 7 bases from J; the gene matches leave 11 bases unexplained. High-throughput TCRbeta CDR3 sequencing of frozen genomic DNA was performed by immunoSEQ, with PCR amplification, mapping, bias correction and internal controls included. Regarding the original processing steps: Productive rearrangements were kept, and unique TCRbeta sequences were defined by CDR3 nucleotide sequence plus V and J gene. A sequence counted as donor-reactive only if the sequence showed at least 5-fold expansion in CFSE-low cells compared with unstimulated pre-transplant cells and had a frequency of at least 0.01%. To ensure at least 90% detection power, minimum frequency thresholds were set for each subject based on that subject's lowest-template unstimulated sample. Jensen-Shannon divergence between the top 1000 TCRbeta sequences after and before transplant was used to measure repertoire turnover. Changes in detection of donor-reactive sequences were tested with two-sided Fisher's exact tests. As stored in TCRdb, this immuneACCESS dataset retains in-frame rearrangements with V and J assigned. A fraction of the clones does not appear; measured against another copy, unresolved V genes explain less than half of the discrepancy, and the remainder lacks a known reason. D and trimming come from the DNA, and the V and J calls and clone size come from that table. Recorded for this sample are tens of thousands of clones; over 55% of them occurred a single time. The biggest ten clones account for 15% of the sample.

This specimen was CD4+ T cells from blood, taken before liver transplant. The rearrangement combines TRBV30 with TRBJ1-3; 7 bases in between match TRBD1. This sequence was found in a human donor who received a liver transplant. The CDR3 reads CAHSRDRKNTIYF. The nucleotides read TGTGCCCATTCCCGGGACAGAAAGAACACCATATATTTT.